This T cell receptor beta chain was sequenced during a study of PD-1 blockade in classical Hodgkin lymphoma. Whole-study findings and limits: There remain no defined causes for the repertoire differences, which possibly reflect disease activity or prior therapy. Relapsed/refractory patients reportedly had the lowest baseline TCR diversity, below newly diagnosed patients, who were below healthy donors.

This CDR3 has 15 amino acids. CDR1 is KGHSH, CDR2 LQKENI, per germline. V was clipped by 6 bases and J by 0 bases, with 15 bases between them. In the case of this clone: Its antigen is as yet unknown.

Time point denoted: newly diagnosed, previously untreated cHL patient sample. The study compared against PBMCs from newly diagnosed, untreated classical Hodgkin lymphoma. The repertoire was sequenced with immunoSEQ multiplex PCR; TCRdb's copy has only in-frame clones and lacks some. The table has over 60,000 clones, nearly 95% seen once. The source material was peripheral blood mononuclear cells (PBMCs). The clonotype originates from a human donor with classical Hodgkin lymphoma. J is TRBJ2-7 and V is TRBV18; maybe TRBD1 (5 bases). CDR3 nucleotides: TGTGCCAGCTCGAACCCGAACCAGGGCTCCTACGAGCAGTACTTC. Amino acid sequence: CASSNPNQGSYEQYF. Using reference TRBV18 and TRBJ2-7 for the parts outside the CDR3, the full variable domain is NAGVMQNPRHLVRRRGQEARLRCSPMKGHSHVYWYRQLPEEGLKFMVYLQKENIIDESGMPKERFSAEFPKEGPSILRIQQVVRGDSAAYFCASSNPNQGSYEQYFGPGTRLTVT.